The 14 T cell receptor beta chains below all came from one sample that was sequenced in a study of cytomegalovirus exposure and HLA in healthy donors. Researchers ran the PCR with 60 Vbeta and 13 Jbeta primers. The assay was immunoSEQ multiplex PCR, and TCRdb's table has in-frame clones only and misses some. The sample includes around 160,000 clones. Sequenced: PBMCs. The receptors originated from a woman aged 50 to 60 in good health and CMV-seronegative.

This chain uses TRBV5-1 with TRBJ2-1, with D unclear. The germline CDR1 and CDR2 sequences are SGHRS and YFSETQ. The CDR3 length is 15 residues. The V end was cut by 1 base, the J end by 3 bases, with 11 bases between. CDR3 residues: CASSLSQNDYNEQFF. CDR3 bases: TGCGCCAGCAGCTTGTCACAGAACGACTACAATGAGCAGTTCTTC.

The chain has TRBV18 and TRBJ1-2; D ambiguous. Germline CDR1 KGHSH, CDR2 LQKENI. CDR3 length: 17 amino acids. V dropped 2 bases and J dropped 6 bases, with 22 bases sitting between them. CDR3 nucleotides: TGTGCCAGCTCACCAGGATCATCGACGGCGGTTGGAGATGGCTACACCTTC. Protein: CASSPGSSTAVGDGYTF.

This chain joins TRBV19 and TRBJ2-5; a possible D gene is TRBD1 (5 bases). Germline assignment: CDR1 LNHDA and CDR2 SQIVND (reference sequence). The V gene lost 5 bases and the J gene lost 0 bases, with 7 bases spanning the gap. There are 13 residues in the CDR3. The CDR3: CASSGADQETQYF. The CDR3 DNA is TGTGCCAGTAGTGGGGCAGACCAAGAGACCCAGTACTTC.

This rearrangement joins TRBV6-5 to TRBJ2-7; a possible D gene is TRBD2 (7 bases). V shed 8 bases and J shed 1 base, with 18 bases lying between them. This CDR3 has 15 residues. Germline V CDR1 and CDR2: MNHEY, SVGAGI. CDR3 nucleotide sequence: TGTGCCAGCGCAAAGTGGGGGGGCGGGTCCTACGAGCAGTACTTC. This gives the protein CASAKWGGGSYEQYF.

This chain joins TRBV19 and TRBJ1-6, with D tentatively TRBD1 (5 bases). The CDR3 covers 15 residues. The V end lost 1 base, the J end lost 7 bases, and 11 bases lay between the germline ends. Looked up from germline, CDR1 is LNHDA and CDR2 is SQIVND (reference sequence). CDR3 in amino acids: CASSIAGLTNSPLHF. In DNA, the CDR3 is TGTGCCAGTAGTATAGCAGGGCTCACCAATTCACCCCTCCACTTT.

The J gene is TRBJ1-1, the V gene TRBV27, with a possible D match to TRBD1 (5 bases). Germline V gene data show CDR1 as MNHEY and CDR2 as SMNVEV (reference sequence). The V gene lost 10 bases and the J gene lost 6 bases, with 15 bases spanning the gap. The CDR3 extends over 12 amino acids. CDR3 DNA sequence: TGTGCCACGGGGTTCGGGGGGGCTGAAGCTTTCTTT. Amino acids: CATGFGGAEAFF.

The rearrangement joins TRBV7-2 to TRBJ2-1; 10 bases fit TRBD2. Trimming removed 2 bases from V and 6 bases from J; junction bases left unmatched: 4. This CDR3 is 15 amino acids long. The germline CDR1 and CDR2 sequences are SGHTA and FQGNSA. CDR3 bases: TGTGCCAGCAGCTTACTAGCGGGAGCCCCCAATGAGCAGTTCTTC. Translated: CASSLLAGAPNEQFF.

The rearrangement joins TRBV30 to TRBJ2-4, with 13 bases aligning to TRBD2. The germline gives CDR1 GTSNPN, CDR2 SVGIG (reference sequence). J gave up 3 bases and V 0 bases, and 11 bases lay outside the gene matches. The CDR3 totals 19 residues. The CDR3 DNA follows: TGTGCCTGGAGTGTACTTCGGACTAGCGGGGGAGAACACAAAAACATTCAGTACTTC. It codes for CAWSVLRTSGGEHKNIQYF.

The chain has TRBV27 and TRBJ1-2, with 7 bases that match TRBD1. The length of the CDR3 is 14 residues. V was clipped by 3 bases and J by 3 bases; unmatched bases: 4. Germline-derived CDR1 and CDR2 are MNHEY and SMNVEV (reference sequence). This CDR3 reads CASSFAGGYYGYTF. The CDR3 DNA reads as TGTGCCAGCAGTTTTGCAGGGGGTTACTATGGCTACACCTTC.

V usage is TRBV7-2 and J usage is TRBJ2-7, with 11 nucleotides matching TRBD1. Losses at the gene ends were 5 bases for V and 2 bases for J; bases not matched to a gene: 8. Germline V gives CDR1 SGHTA, CDR2 FQGNSA. The CDR3 is 16 residues long. CDR3 in DNA: TGTGCCAGCAGCAATTCAGGGGACAGGGGGGCCTACGAGCAGTACTTC. It is translated as CASSNSGDRGAYEQYF.

The chain links TRBV4-1 to TRBJ1-1; no clear D. Trimming removed 7 bases at V and 9 bases at J, with 12 bases between. This CDR3 region has 11 residues. Germline values: CDR1 MGHRA, CDR2 YSYEKL. The CDR3 protein is CASTIGSQAFF. CDR3 DNA: TGCGCCAGCACCATAGGGAGCCAAGCTTTCTTT.

The J gene is TRBJ1-5, the V gene TRBV2; 7 bases are shared with TRBD1. The germline gives CDR1 SNHLY, CDR2 FYNNEI. This CDR3 comprises 15 residues. The V and J ends lost 5 bases and 5 bases, in that order; junction bases with no gene match: 9. The CDR3 DNA reads TGTGCCAGCAGTATGACCGGGACAGTTTATCAGCCCCAGCATTTT. It encodes CASSMTGTVYQPQHF. Variable domain in full (rest from reference TRBV2 and TRBJ1-5): EPEVTQTPSHQVTQMGQEVILRCVPISNHLYFYWYRQILGQKVEFLVSFYNNEISEKSEIFDDQFSVERPDGSNFTLKIRSTKLEDSAMYFCASSMTGTVYQPQHFGDGTRLSIL.

The genes are TRBV29-1 and TRBJ2-5; 8 bases line up with TRBD2. Germline assignment: CDR1 SQVTM and CDR2 ANQGSEA. This CDR3 has 15 residues. Trimming took 2 bases from V and 2 from J; bases not matched to a gene: 7. The chain's CDR3 is CSVERIAGLQETQYF. In DNA, the CDR3 is TGCAGCGTTGAAAGGATAGCGGGGTTACAAGAGACCCAGTACTTC.

This rearrangement joins TRBV6-6 to TRBJ2-7; no clear D gene. The CDR3 extends over 16 amino acids. The germline CDR1 and CDR2 sequences are MNHNY and SVGAGI (reference sequence). V was shortened by 2 bases and J by 0 bases, with 14 bases between the two germline ends. CDR3 DNA sequence: TGTGCCAGCAGTTACCGGCTTGGGCGAAGCTCCTACGAGCAGTACTTC. Encoded protein: CASSYRLGRSSYEQYF.